These T cell receptor beta chains were read from a single sample in a study of T cell repertoires in cytomegalovirus infection. The antigens for these receptors are not known. TCRdb called the reads again in MiXCR, with one record for every CDR3 protein. The sample records about half a million distinct CDR3 sequences, 33% being singletons. Sample: cultured PBMCs, taken from culture after CMV antigen stimulation. These receptors were taken from a human donor in good health (CMV status not recorded). Some clones in this sample may be carry-over from other donors' samples. The CDR3 runs from the conserved cysteine through the conserved F or W. D genes are given only for firm matches. Not all rows give a size; the values are once, few, many and, for expanded clones, a class.

V: TRBV29-1; length: 12; D: NA; size: NA; J: TRBJ2-7; CDR3: CSVEGRSYEQYF; DNA: TGCAGCGTTGAGGGACGAAGCTACGAGCAGTACTTC
V: TRBV7-2; length: 14; D: TRBD1; size: NA; J: TRBJ2-7; CDR3: CASTENRGSYEQYF; DNA: TGTGCCAGCACCGAAAACAGGGGTTCCTACGAGCAGTACTTC
V: TRBV7-4; length: 15; D: TRBD1; size: NA; J: TRBJ1-1; CDR3: CASRNQAGGNTEAFF; DNA: TGTGCCAGCAGAAATCAGGCAGGGGGGAACACTGAAGCTTTCTTT
V: TRBV7-8; length: 15; D: TRBD2; size: few; J: TRBJ2-3; CDR3: CASSSEAGGPDTQYF; DNA: TGTGCCAGCAGCTCGGAAGCGGGAGGGCCAGATACGCAGTATTTT
V: TRBV27; length: 15; D: TRBD2; size: NA; J: TRBJ2-7; CDR3: CASSFPGLAIYEQYF; DNA: TGTGCCAGCAGTTTTCCGGGACTAGCGATATACGAGCAGTACTTC
V: TRBV28; length: 14; D: TRBD1; size: NA; J: TRBJ1-5; CDR3: CASITGGQDQPQHF; DNA: TGTGCCAGCATTACCGGGGGACAGGATCAGCCCCAGCATTTT
V: TRBV4-3; length: 17; D: NA; size: NA; J: TRBJ2-2; CDR3: CASSQEVTGTYTGELFF; DNA: TGCGCCAGCAGCCAAGAAGTCACTGGAACTTACACCGGGGAGCTGTTTTTT
V: TRBV2; length: 13; D: NA; size: NA; J: TRBJ2-5; CDR3: CASTERGTETQYF; DNA: TGTGCCAGCACTGAGAGAGGGACGGAGACCCAGTACTTC
V: TRBV20-1; length: 16; D: TRBD1; size: NA; J: TRBJ1-4; CDR3: CSARDGGGDRDEKLFF; DNA: TGCAGTGCTAGAGATGGGGGTGGGGACAGGGATGAAAAACTGTTTTTT
V: TRBV6-4; length: 15; D: NA; size: many; J: TRBJ2-1; CDR3: CASSDLGGESNEQFF; DNA: TGTGCCAGCAGTGACTTAGGGGGTGAGAGTAATGAGCAGTTCTTC
V: TRBV7-9; length: 13; D: NA; size: few; J: TRBJ1-2; CDR3: CASSPRTWEGYTF; DNA: TGTGCCAGCAGCCCTAGGACATGGGAGGGCTACACCTTC